The 21 T cell receptor beta chains reported below all come from one sample, sequenced in a study of tumor-infiltrating lymphocytes in primary liver carcinoma. The study extracted blood RNA from unsorted whole blood and also extracted germline DNA. Constant-region priming of 500 ng total RNA yielded TCR beta cDNA. Slightly modified ARM-PCR, run as three nested multiplex PCR rounds, produced the TCR beta libraries. Running 9 to 10 cycles apiece, the first two PCR rounds relied on TRBV1-TRBV30 forward primers together with a C-beta reverse primer. TCRdb redid the calling of the multiplex PCR reads with MiXCR, one entry per CDR3 protein. The sample consists of 310,000 or so distinct CDR3 sequences, 65% of them appearing once. Sequencing was done on a sample of peripheral blood. All receptors come from a man in his forties with primary liver carcinoma and hepatitis B virus infection.

Concerning this clonotype itself: A read error may produce the germline difference seen at one junction end. The chain joins TRBV7-9 to TRBJ1-2, with D possibly TRBD1 on 5 matching bases. The germline V gene has CDR1 SEHNR and CDR2 FQNEAQ (reference sequence). The CDR3 covers 13 residues. The CDR3 here is CANSLGGRGGYTF. CDR3 nucleotides: TGTGCCAACAGCTTGGGCGGGAGGGGCGGCTACACCTTC.

Only a few counts were recorded for this clonotype. V gene TRBV6-5 combines with J gene TRBJ2-2, with D possibly matching TRBD1 (5 bases). The CDR3 spans 16 residues. From germline, CDR1 is MNHEY and CDR2 SVGAGI. V gave up 2 bases and J gave up 5 bases, with 15 bases separating them. The CDR3 nucleotides are TGTGCCAGCAGTTACCGTACAGGAACCCGAACCGGGGAGCTGTTTTTT. This sequence encodes CASSYRTGTRTGELFF.

Remarks on this clonotype: Since a much larger clone is just one base distant, this may be a read error. The gene calls are TRBV5-4 and TRBJ2-2; 9 nucleotides align to TRBD1. The CDR3 sequence is 14 residues long. Germline V gene sequence: CDR1 SGHNT, CDR2 YYREEE (reference sequence). CDR3 residues: CAGSRDRVGRELFF. Written as DNA, the CDR3 is TGTGCCGGCAGCCGGGACAGGGTTGGAAGGGAGCTGTTTTTT.

This clonotype occurred a few times. The rearrangement uses TRBV28 and TRBJ1-1; no reliable D call. Trimming removed 4 bases from V and 8 bases from J, with 11 bases in between. The CDR3 length is 12 residues. CDR1 and CDR2 from the germline V gene are MDHEN and SYDVKM. CDR3 protein: CASSSHISEAFF. DNA of the CDR3: TGTGCCAGCAGTTCTCATATTTCCGAAGCTTTCTTT.

The chain is built from TRBV11-2 and TRBJ2-7; D uncertain. V was shortened by 11 bases and J by 6 bases, with 14 bases between the two germline ends. In germline, CDR1 is SGHAT, CDR2 FQNNGV. This CDR3 is 11 amino acids long. The CDR3 region is CAYSLSAEQYF. CDR3 bases: TGTGCCTACAGCTTATCGGCCGAGCAGTACTTC. The full variable domain, rest sourced from reference TRBV11-2 and TRBJ2-7, is EAGVAQSPRYKIIEKRQSVAFWCNPISGHATLYWYQQILGQGPKLLIQFQNNGVVDDSQLPKDRFSAERLKGVDSTLKIQPAKLEDSAVYLCAYSLSAEQYFGPGTRLTVT.

As concerns this clonotype: This may stem from a read error, because a much larger clone lies one nucleotide away. The chain links TRBV13 to TRBJ1-2; D call uncertain. The CDR3 spans 14 residues. Per germline, CDR1 PRHDT and CDR2 FYEKMQ (reference sequence). In DNA form, the CDR3 reads TGTGCCTGCAGCTTAGGAGGAGGGCTTCGGGGCTACACCTTC. It encodes CACSLGGGLRGYTF. The whole variable domain, filled in from reference TRBV13 and TRBJ1-2, reads AAGVIQSPRHLIKEKRETATLKCYPIPRHDTVYWYQQGPGQDPQFLISFYEKMQSDKGSIPDRFSAQQFSDYHSELNMSSLELGDSALYFCACSLGGGLRGYTFGSGTRLTVV.

Details on this clonotype: The junction does not match germline at one end; this may be a read error. V is TRBV11-2 and J is TRBJ1-6; D is possibly TRBD1 (5 bases). CDR3 size: 13 residues. Germline lookup yields CDR1 SGHAT and CDR2 FQNNGV. The CDR3 here is CVSSRDVGSPLHF. The CDR3 DNA sequence: TGTGTCAGCAGCAGGGACGTCGGTTCACCCCTCCACTTT. The full variable domain, its missing parts supplied by reference TRBV11-2 and TRBJ1-6, is EAGVAQSPRYKIIEKRQSVAFWCNPISGHATLYWYQQILGQGPKLLIQFQNNGVVDDSQLPKDRFSAERLKGVDSTLKIQPAKLEDSAVYLCVSSRDVGSPLHFGNGTRLTVT.

The chain couples TRBV4-1 to TRBJ1-5; weak D call: TRBD1 (5 bases). Trimming shortened V by 0 bases and J by 4 bases, and 13 bases separated the two germline ends. Germline V gene sequence: CDR1 MGHRA, CDR2 YSYEKL. This CDR3 region has 16 residues. This CDR3 is CASSQEGTLRNQPQHF. DNA for the CDR3: TGCGCCAGCAGCCAAGAGGGGACCCTCAGAAATCAGCCCCAGCATTTT.

Turning to this clonotype: One junction end does not reproduce the germline sequence, and a read error may be involved. The V and J genes are TRBV11-2 and TRBJ2-3; 10 bases fit TRBD1. This CDR3 has 16 residues. The V gene's germline CDR1 is SGHAT and CDR2 FQNNGV. The CDR3 here is CASSPTRDRGLHEQYF. The CDR3 region has the DNA TGTGCCAGCAGCCCTACCAGGGACAGGGGACTACACGAGCAGTACTTT.

The table lists this clonotype with a few counts. V gene TRBV5-1 combines with J gene TRBJ2-1; D remains unclear. Germline CDR1 reads SGHRS; CDR2 reads YFSETQ. V lost 0 bases, J lost 7 bases, and 14 bases lay in between. The CDR3 spans 15 residues. CDR3 nucleotides: TGCGCCAGCAGCTTGGGTGTCTCAATGGGGAATGAGCAGTTCTTC. It specifies CASSLGVSMGNEQFF.

A remark on this clonotype: A clone one base away is much larger, so this may be a read error. This chain connects TRBV4-1 to TRBJ1-2; 7 bases are a match to TRBD1. Germline V gene data show CDR1 as MGHRA and CDR2 as YSYEKL. This CDR3 has 16 amino acids. J gave up 4 bases and V 4 bases, and 12 bases lay outside the gene matches. The CDR3 here is CASSLYRGYKIYGYTF. DNA for the CDR3: TGCGCCAGCAGCCTCTACAGGGGATATAAGATCTATGGCTACACCTTC.

Comment on this clonotype: As the CDR3 is not closed by the conserved phenylalanine or tryptophan, this likely results from a read error. The J gene is TRBJ2-7, the V gene TRBV6-1, with unresolved D. The CDR3 runs to 13 residues. Germline V gives CDR1 MNHNS, CDR2 SASEGT. Trimming took 9 bases from V and 5 from J, leaving 17 bases between them. This chain's CDR3 is CASSFRLGHEQYL. The CDR3 coding sequence is TGTGCCAGTAGTTTTAGACTGGGCCACGAGCAGTACTTA.

This clonotype was seen only once. The CDR3 carries no conserved terminal phenylalanine or tryptophan, so it likely arises from a read error. This chain uses TRBV4-3 with TRBJ2-7; TRBD1 agrees at 8 bases. V lost 5 bases, J lost 2 bases, and 11 bases stayed unmatched. CDR1 LGHNA and CDR2 YSLEER come from the germline V gene. CDR3 length: 16 amino acids. The CDR3 DNA reads TGCGCCAGCAGCAAGGGCAGGGACAGGACGACCTACGAGCAGTACCTC. As protein: CASSKGRDRTTYEQYL.

Regarding this clonotype: Its ends do not fully match the called genes, so a read error is possible. The chain links TRBV11-2 to TRBJ2-1; D might be TRBD2 (6 bases). The tail of the sequence fits TRBJ2-5 better, so the J call may be wrong. CDR3 size: 13 residues. CDR1 and CDR2 from the germline V gene are SGHAT and FQNNGV. The CDR3 loop is CTSSATGGEAQYF. In DNA form, the CDR3 reads TGTACCAGCAGCGCGACCGGGGGAGAGGCCCAGTACTTC.

Details on this clonotype: This may be a read error, as it is one base from a much larger clone. The chain is built from TRBV6-1 and TRBJ2-3; 12 nucleotides agree with TRBD1. This CDR3 has 21 amino acids. CDR1 is MNHNS, CDR2 SASEGT, per germline. Trimming at V came to 9 bases and at J to 2 bases, leaving 24 bases not matched to a gene. The CDR3 loop is CASNRRIPGTGGAATTDTQYF. The CDR3 DNA reads as TGTGCCAGTAATCGGAGGATTCCCGGGACAGGGGGCGCCGCCACCACAGATACGCAGTATTTT.

Concerning this clonotype: A much larger clone lies one base from this, so it may be a read error. The chain links TRBV6-1 to TRBJ2-3, with 10 nucleotides matching TRBD2. The CDR3 spans 16 residues. The germline V gene encodes CDR1 MNHNS and CDR2 SASEGT. CDR3: CDSKPRTSGYTDTQYF. For the CDR3, the DNA is TGTGACAGCAAACCCCGGACTAGCGGTTACACAGATACGCAGTATTTT.

As for this clonotype: The junction departs from germline at one end; a sequencing error may be responsible. V is TRBV11-1 and J is TRBJ2-3; TRBD2 might be the D (6 bases). Germline V CDR1 and CDR2: SGHAT, FQDESV (reference sequence). The CDR3 runs 14 residues. The CDR3 DNA reads TGTGCTAGCAGCGAGCTGTGGGGGGCAGATACGCAGTATTTT. Translation: CASSELWGADTQYF.

This clonotype was observed many times. CDR3 sequence reads: CSVEDSRLGANVLTF. The CDR3 nucleotides are TGCAGCGTTGAAGATTCTCGATTGGGGGCCAACGTCCTGACTTTC. The V and J genes are TRBV29-1 and TRBJ2-6; D is unclear. This CDR3 region has 15 residues. V lost 0 bases and J 4 bases, leaving 10 bases between the germline ends. The germline V gene encodes CDR1 SQVTM and CDR2 ANQGSEA.

Comments on this clonotype: This may come from a read error, since a much larger clone is one base off. V and J are TRBV6-6 and TRBJ2-3; TRBD2 is a possible D gene (6 bases). Germline CDR1 MNHNY, CDR2 SVGAGI (reference sequence). This CDR3 is 13 amino acids long. V was clipped by 7 bases and J by 5 bases, with 13 bases between them. For the CDR3, the DNA is TGTGCCAGCACGACTAGGTGGGGAGATACGCAGTATTTT. Its translation is CASTTRWGDTQYF.

To note about this clonotype: This may be a read error: a much more frequent sequence differs by one nucleotide. The chain uses TRBV6-6 and TRBJ1-1; D is undetermined. The V end lost 4 bases, the J end lost 6 bases, and 9 bases lay between the germline ends. The CDR3 is made up of 12 amino acids. Germline CDR1 reads MNHNY; CDR2 reads SVGAGI (reference sequence). CDR3 DNA sequence: TGTGCCAGCAGTTTTATTGGAGCTGAAGCTTTCTTT. Protein product: CASSFIGAEAFF.

The chain combines TRBV7-8 with TRBJ2-2; TRBD2 agrees at 12 bases. The CDR3 is 17 amino acids. CDR1 is SGHVS and CDR2 is FQNEAQ in the germline V gene. V lost 3 bases and J lost 5; bases outside the gene matches: 7. CDR3 sequence reads: CASSFRTSGVNTGELFF. DNA of the CDR3: TGTGCCAGCAGCTTCCGGACTAGCGGGGTGAATACCGGGGAGCTGTTTTTT. Drawing the rest from reference TRBV7-8 and TRBJ2-2, the complete variable domain is GAGVSQSPRYKVAKRGQDVALRCDPISGHVSLFWYQQALGQGPEFLTYFQNEAQLDKSGLPSDRFFAERPEGSVSTLKIQRTQQEDSAVYLCASSFRTSGVNTGELFFGEGSRLTVL.